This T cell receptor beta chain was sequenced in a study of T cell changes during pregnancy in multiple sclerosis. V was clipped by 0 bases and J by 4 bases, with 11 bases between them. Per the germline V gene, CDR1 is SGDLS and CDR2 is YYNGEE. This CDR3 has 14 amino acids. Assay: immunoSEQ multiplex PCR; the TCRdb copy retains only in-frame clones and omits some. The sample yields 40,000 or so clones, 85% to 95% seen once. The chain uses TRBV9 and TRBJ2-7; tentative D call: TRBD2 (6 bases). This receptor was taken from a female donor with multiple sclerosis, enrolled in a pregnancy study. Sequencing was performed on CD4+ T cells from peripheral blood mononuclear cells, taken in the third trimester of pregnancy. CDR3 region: CASSVVASAYEQYF. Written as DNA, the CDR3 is TGTGCCAGCAGCGTAGTGGCTAGCGCGTACGAGCAGTACTTC. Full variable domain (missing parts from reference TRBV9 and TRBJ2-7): DSGVTQTPKHLITATGQRVTLRCSPRSGDLSVYWYQQSLDQGLQFLIQYYNGEERAKGNILERFSAQQFPDLHSELNLSSLELGDSALYFCASSVVASAYEQYFGPGTRLTVT.